One sample yielded the 23 T cell receptor beta chains listed below, sequenced in a study of blood T cells in healthy people across ages. The use of a sample-barcoded 5' primer and a J-beta primer mix characterized a second PCR of about 7 to 12 cycles. Each CDR3 protein gets one entry after TCRdb re-called the 5' RACE reads with MiXCR. Of roughly 800,000 distinct CDR3 sequences listed, 20% to 30% are singletons. These data were likewise used in another study, on T cells of mothers and their children.

The sample was blood. The receptor source for this set is a boy aged 10-17 years in good health.

The V gene is TRBV18, the J gene TRBJ2-5; possibly TRBD2 for D (5 bases). This CDR3 has 15 amino acids. Trimming removed 2 bases from V and 5 bases from J, with 15 bases in between. From germline, CDR1 is KGHSH and CDR2 LQKENI. CDR3 nucleotide sequence: TGTGCCAGCTCACCAGCGCCGGGGAGTTGGGAGACCCAGTACTTC. This encodes CASSPAPGSWETQYF.

This clonotype was picked up a small number of times. The CDR3 region is CASSLRGSLEAFF. The CDR3 DNA is TGTGCCAGCAGCCTACGAGGCTCCCTTGAAGCTTTCTTT. The V call is TRBV14, the J call TRBJ1-1; D unresolved. Trimming took 4 bases from V and 7 from J, leaving 13 bases between them. Germline loops: CDR1 SGHDN, CDR2 FVKESK. The CDR3 is 13 amino acids. Variable domain in full (rest from reference TRBV14 and TRBJ1-1): EAGVTQFPSHSVIEKGQTVTLRCDPISGHDNLYWYRRVMGKEIKFLLHFVKESKQDESGMPNNRFLAERTGGTYSTLKVQPAELEDSGVYFCASSLRGSLEAFFGQGTRLTVV.

This chain links TRBV25-1 with TRBJ2-2; TRBD1 matches at 9 bases. Per germline, CDR1 MGHDK and CDR2 SYGVNS. The CDR3 spans 16 residues. The junction had 8 bases not matched to a gene; V was cut back by 5 bases and J by 4 bases. CDR3 nucleotides: TGTGCCAGCAGTCCGTGGACAGGGGATATCACCGGGGAGCTGTTTTTT. This gives the protein CASSPWTGDITGELFF.

V and J are TRBV6-2 or TRBV6-3 and TRBJ2-4; 8 nucleotides agree with TRBD1. CDR1 MNHEY and CDR2 SVGEGT come from the germline V gene. This CDR3 has 14 residues. J gave up 9 bases and V 6 bases, and 10 bases lay outside the gene matches. CDR3 DNA sequence: TGTGCCAGCAGCCAGGACAGGGTTAACAGCATTCAGTACTTC. Its translation is CASSQDRVNSIQYF.

This rearrangement joins TRBV11-2 to TRBJ1-3; D remains unclear. The V end was cut by 1 base, the J end by 0 bases, with 10 bases between. The germline gives CDR1 SGHAT, CDR2 FQNNGV. This CDR3 has 16 residues. Here the CDR3 DNA reads TGTGCCAGCAGCTTAGTTCCGGATCACTCTGGAAACACCATATATTTT. Translating it yields CASSLVPDHSGNTIYF.

This clonotype was counted only a few times. The rearrangement links TRBV6-5 to TRBJ1-4; D is perhaps TRBD1 (5 bases). Germline assignment: CDR1 MNHEY and CDR2 SVGAGI. Trimming took 6 bases from V and 5 from J, leaving 16 bases between them. The CDR3 is 15 residues long. The CDR3 DNA follows: TGTGCCAGCAGAAAAAAGGGACCAGGGAATGAAAAACTGTTTTTT. Residues: CASRKKGPGNEKLFF.

This chain connects TRBV7-9 to TRBJ1-4; possibly TRBD1 for D (5 bases). The germline V gene has CDR1 SEHNR and CDR2 FQNEAQ (reference sequence). The CDR3 covers 17 residues. Trimming pared 1 base from V and 8 bases from J, leaving 20 bases between. The CDR3 spells CASSLGSARVWWEKLFF. CDR3 nucleotide sequence: TGTGCCAGCAGCTTAGGTTCCGCCAGGGTTTGGTGGGAAAAACTGTTTTTT.

The chain uses TRBV12-3 or TRBV12-4 and TRBJ2-5, with D unresolved. The tail of the sequence fits TRBJ2-7 better, so the J call may be wrong. CDR3 length: 15 amino acids. CDR3 loop: CASSPTDRRSYEQYF. The CDR3 DNA follows: TGTGCCAGCAGTCCCACTGACCGCCGCTCCTACGAGCAGTACTTC.

The table lists this clonotype with many counts. The rearrangement links TRBV29-1 to TRBJ2-5; D might be TRBD1 or TRBD2, each matching 5 bases. CDR1 and CDR2 (germline): SQVTM, ANQGSEA. The CDR3 totals 13 residues. V dropped 4 bases and J dropped 4 bases, with 13 bases sitting between them. CDR3 coding DNA: TGCAGCGTTGGGCCTCTGGGGGTAGAGACCCAGTACTTC. It yields the protein CSVGPLGVETQYF.

The J gene is TRBJ2-5, the V gene TRBV12-3 or TRBV12-4; no firm D call. CDR3 length equals 15 residues. V lost 4 bases, J lost 2 bases, and 14 bases lay in between. For the CDR3, the DNA is TGTGCCAGCAGTTCCGGCTGGCGCTTTCAAGAGACCCAGTACTTC. This gives the protein CASSSGWRFQETQYF.

To note about this clonotype: Likely a read error: the CDR3 ends without its conserved phenylalanine or tryptophan. This CDR3 reads CSARTSGGANEQFL. CDR3 DNA: TGCAGTGCTAGAACTAGCGGGGGGGCCAATGAGCAGTTCCTC. The chain joins TRBV20-1 to TRBJ2-5; 13 positions match TRBD2. The end of the DNA is better explained by TRBJ2-1, so the J call may be wrong. The CDR3 consists of 14 residues. The germline V gene has CDR1 DFQATT and CDR2 SNEGSKA (reference sequence).

Turning to this clonotype: An end of the junction differs from the germline gene, which may be a read error. The CDR3 DNA follows: TGTGCCAGCAGCTCCGGGACAGGGGGCTCCCACGAGCAGTACTTC. It codes for CASSSGTGGSHEQYF. This chain links TRBV5-6 with TRBJ2-7, with 12 bases fitting TRBD1. The germline V gene has CDR1 SGHDT and CDR2 YYEEEE. The CDR3 contains 15 residues. The entire variable domain, with the rest obtained from reference TRBV5-6 and TRBJ2-7, is as follows: DAGVTQSPTHLIKTRGQQVTLRCSPKSGHDTVSWYQQALGQGPQFIFQYYEEEERQRGNFPDRFSGHQFPNYSSELNVNALLLGDSALYLCASSSGTGGSHEQYFGPGTRLTVT.

This clonotype occurred a few times. The genes are TRBV12-3 or TRBV12-4 and TRBJ1-4; the D gene is possibly TRBD1 (6 bases). The CDR3 totals 14 residues. V shed 7 bases and J shed 5 bases, with 14 bases lying between them. In DNA, the CDR3 is TGTGCCAGCACCCCTGGGACAAGAAATGAAAAACTGTTTTTT. This encodes CASTPGTRNEKLFF.

This clonotype has just a few counts. The chain uses TRBV19 and TRBJ2-3; D is undetermined. V lost 3 bases, J lost 4 bases, and 11 bases lay in between. This CDR3 contains 14 residues. CDR1 and CDR2 (germline): LNHDA, SQIVND (reference sequence). The CDR3 here is CASSMSRSPDTQYF. CDR3 nucleotides: TGTGCCAGTAGTATGAGCAGGTCCCCAGATACGCAGTATTTT.

This rearrangement joins TRBV24-1 to TRBJ1-2; D uncertain. V was shortened by 4 bases and J by 1 base, with 9 bases between the two germline ends. Germline V gene sequence: CDR1 KGHDR, CDR2 SFDVKD. CDR3 length equals 14 residues. The CDR3 nucleotides are TGTGCCACCAGTGACCCAACACTTAACTATGGCTACACCTTC. This codes for CATSDPTLNYGYTF.

This chain links TRBV5-1 with TRBJ2-7, with no clear D. The CDR3 covers 16 residues. V gave up 4 bases and J gave up 0 bases, with 17 bases separating them. CDR1 SGHRS and CDR2 YFSETQ come from the germline V gene. The CDR3 nucleotides are TGCGCCAGCAGCCAAAACCCCGGTGAAAGCTCCTACGAGCAGTACTTC. As protein: CASSQNPGESSYEQYF.

Concerning this clonotype itself: One junction end disagrees with the germline gene, perhaps due to a read error. The chain joins TRBV11-2 to TRBJ1-2; a weak D match, TRBD1 (6 bases). The length of the CDR3 is 16 residues. Looked up from germline, CDR1 is SGHAT and CDR2 is FQNNGV. The CDR3 here is CARSPIRGPADYGYTF. CDR3 nucleotides: TGTGCCCGCAGCCCCATCAGGGGCCCAGCAGACTATGGCTACACCTTC.

This clonotype has a handful of counts. CDR3 region: CASSLSDRVNGYTF. The CDR3 region has the DNA TGCGCCAGCAGCCTGTCGGACAGGGTCAATGGCTACACCTTC. The chain is built from TRBV5-1 and TRBJ1-2; 8 bases fit TRBD1. V was clipped by 4 bases and J by 6 bases; unmatched bases: 8. This CDR3 contains 14 residues. In germline, CDR1 is SGHRS, CDR2 YFSETQ.

This clonotype has more than one count but fewer than ten. This chain joins TRBV6-5 and TRBJ2-5; TRBD1 matches at 7 bases. CDR3 length: 15 amino acids. V gave up 5 bases and J gave up 5 bases; unmatched junction bases: 11. The V gene's germline CDR1 is MNHEY and CDR2 SVGAGI. The CDR3 bases are TGTGCCAGCAGTGTACCCGGGACAGAGGGGGAGACCCAGTACTTC. It encodes CASSVPGTEGETQYF.

This clonotype was seen more than once but under ten times. The chain links TRBV6-5 to TRBJ2-1; TRBD2 matches at 16 bases. The CDR3 is made up of 15 amino acids. Germline CDR1 MNHEY, CDR2 SVGAGI. After removal of 7 bases from V and 9 bases from J, the junction contained 6 bases not matched to a gene. CDR3 in amino acids: CASTGTSGGAGEQFF. CDR3 nucleotide sequence: TGTGCCAGCACCGGGACTAGCGGGGGGGCCGGTGAGCAGTTCTTC.

The gene calls are TRBV28 and TRBJ2-7; the D gene could be TRBD1 or TRBD2 (5 bases each). Looked up from germline, CDR1 is MDHEN and CDR2 is SYDVKM. V dropped 5 bases and J dropped 3 bases, with 14 bases sitting between them. CDR3 size: 14 residues. In DNA, the CDR3 is TGTGCCAGCAGTCCCCGGGGCCCTATCTACGAGCAGTACTTC. Its protein product is CASSPRGPIYEQYF.

The chain combines TRBV12-3 or TRBV12-4 with TRBJ1-3; D gene uncertain. Trimming took 1 base from V and 8 from J, leaving 6 bases between them. CDR3 length equals 12 residues. CDR3 amino acids: CASSLGVDTIYF. CDR3 nucleotide sequence: TGTGCCAGCAGTTTAGGGGTAGACACCATATATTTT.

This clonotype was seen only a few times. This chain uses TRBV15 with TRBJ2-6; D tentatively fits TRBD1 or TRBD2 (5 bases each). CDR1 LNHNV and CDR2 YYDKDF come from the germline V gene (reference sequence). The V and J ends lost 5 bases and 0 bases respectively, with 17 bases between them. The CDR3 is 18 amino acids. CDR3 amino acids: CATSPRGRATSGANVLTF. The CDR3 DNA sequence: TGTGCCACCAGCCCCCGGGGCAGGGCGACCTCTGGGGCCAACGTCCTGACTTTC. Complete variable domain (other parts from reference TRBV15 and TRBJ2-6): DAMVIQNPRYQVTQFGKPVTLSCSQTLNHNVMYWYQQKSSQAPKLLFHYYDKDFNNEADTPDNFQSRRPNTSFCFLDIRSPGLGDTAMYLCATSPRGRATSGANVLTFGAGSRLTVL.